This passage covers 26 T cell receptor beta chains from one sample sequenced in a study of blood T cells in healthy people across ages. Alongside a J-beta primer mix, a sample-barcoded 5' primer served in a second PCR lasting 7 to 11 cycles. From the 5' RACE reads, TCRdb called clonotypes with MiXCR, one entry per CDR3 protein. The table has 1.2 million to 1.5 million distinct CDR3 sequences, approximately 40% seen once. The material sequenced was blood. The receptor source for this set is a woman aged 18-29 years in good health.

The genes are TRBV4-1 and TRBJ1-2, with 9 bases that match TRBD1. V lost 0 bases and J lost 5; bases outside the gene matches: 16. This CDR3 has 19 amino acids. The germline V gene has CDR1 MGHRA and CDR2 YSYEKL. CDR3 DNA sequence: TGCGCCAGCAGCCAAGATCATCTTAGTACAGGGGGCCAGGTTTATGGCTACACCTTC. Its protein is CASSQDHLSTGGQVYGYTF.

The gene calls are TRBV19 and TRBJ2-1; 8 positions agree with TRBD2. The V and J ends lost 9 bases and 6 bases, in that order; junction bases with no gene match: 10. CDR1 and CDR2 from the germline V gene are LNHDA and SQIVND (reference sequence). The CDR3 consists of 14 residues. CDR3: CASTRAGGLNEQFF. The DNA for the CDR3 is TGTGCCAGCACCAGGGCGGGAGGTCTCAATGAGCAGTTCTTC.

This chain links TRBV12-3 or TRBV12-4 with TRBJ2-4, with 12 bases matching TRBD2. The J call may be in error: the DNA end matches TRBJ2-7 better. CDR3 length: 16 amino acids. The CDR3 spells CASSLGLAGGINEQYF. The DNA of the CDR3 is TGTGCCAGCAGTTTAGGCCTAGCGGGAGGGATCAACGAGCAGTACTTC.

The chain couples TRBV7-3 to TRBJ1-6, with TRBD1 matching 8 bases. Per germline, CDR1 SGHTA and CDR2 FQGTGA. Unmatched junction bases numbered 11, after V lost 5 bases and J lost 8 bases. This CDR3 comprises 16 residues. This CDR3 is CASSPRGRDRYSPLHF. The CDR3 bases are TGTGCCAGCAGCCCTCGGGGTAGGGACAGGTATTCACCCCTCCACTTT.

This sequence joins TRBV30 and TRBJ1-1, with D uncertain. CDR3 length: 12 residues. V dropped 3 bases and J dropped 7 bases, with 12 bases sitting between them. Looked up from germline, CDR1 is GTSNPN and CDR2 is SVGIG (reference sequence). The CDR3 protein is CAWSAQSNEAFF. The CDR3 DNA is TGTGCCTGGAGCGCACAAAGTAATGAAGCTTTCTTT.

In this sample, this clonotype turned up a few times. The chain uses TRBV12-3 or TRBV12-4 and TRBJ1-1; 7 bases match TRBD1. Germline trimming cut 6 bases from V and 5 bases from J; bases unmatched to any gene: 9. The length of the CDR3 is 14 residues. CDR3 residues: CASRLKGADTEAFF. CDR3 bases: TGTGCCAGCAGGCTCAAGGGGGCGGATACTGAAGCTTTCTTT.

V is TRBV6-1 and J is TRBJ1-4; D is perhaps TRBD1 (6 bases). This CDR3 comprises 14 residues. V was trimmed by 4 bases and J by 8 bases, leaving 14 bases between them. Germline V gives CDR1 MNHNS, CDR2 SASEGT. In DNA form, the CDR3 reads TGTGCCAGCAGTGGAGACAGGTCCGCCGAAAAACTGTTTTTT. It is translated as CASSGDRSAEKLFF.

There are a few counts of this clonotype. The V and J genes are TRBV28 and TRBJ1-2; TRBD1 matches at 12 bases. CDR1 is MDHEN and CDR2 is SYDVKM in the germline V gene. V lost 5 bases and J lost 2; bases outside the gene matches: 18. This CDR3 has 20 amino acids. CDR3 amino acids: CASSGRDRGLLLASNYGYTF. The DNA of the CDR3 is TGTGCCAGCAGTGGCCGGGACAGGGGGCTCCTTCTAGCTTCAAACTATGGCTACACCTTC.

This sequence joins TRBV6-6 and TRBJ2-5; 7 bases match TRBD2. Looked up from germline, CDR1 is MNHNY and CDR2 is SVGAGI (reference sequence). The V gene end was trimmed by 0 bases and the J gene end by 0 bases; junction bases not matched to a gene: 4. This CDR3 region has 16 residues. In DNA, the CDR3 is TGTGCCAGCAGTTACTCGGGAGGGAGGTACCAAGAGACCCAGTACTTC. Translated, it gives CASSYSGGRYQETQYF.

V and J are TRBV2 and TRBJ1-6; 8 bases agree with TRBD1. After removal of 5 bases from V and 7 bases from J, the junction contained 7 bases not matched to a gene. In germline, CDR1 is SNHLY, CDR2 FYNNEI. CDR3 length: 15 amino acids. CDR3 nucleotide sequence: TGTGCCAGCAGTTCGACAGGGGTCGTAAATTCACCCCTCCACTTT. It translates to CASSSTGVVNSPLHF.

The chain has TRBV28 and TRBJ1-5, with D hard to call. Germline V gene data show CDR1 as MDHEN and CDR2 as SYDVKM. This CDR3 has 15 residues. Trimming removed 5 bases at V and 0 bases at J, with 11 bases between. The CDR3 loop is CASSVTKTSNQPQHF. CDR3 in DNA: TGTGCCAGCAGTGTAACGAAAACTAGCAATCAGCCCCAGCATTTT.

J is TRBJ2-1 and V is TRBV7-2; possible D gene TRBD2, 6 bases. CDR1 and CDR2 (germline): SGHTA, FQGNSA. This CDR3 has 16 amino acids. The germline V and J ends were trimmed by 0 bases and 0 bases, with 9 bases remaining between them. The CDR3 spells CASSLAPAGSYNEQFF. DNA for the CDR3: TGTGCCAGCAGCTTAGCCCCAGCGGGCTCCTACAATGAGCAGTTCTTC.

The CDR3 bases are TGTGCCAGCAGCGTATTCACAGGAGACTATGGCTACACCTTC. It yields the protein CASSVFTGDYGYTF. This sequence joins TRBV6-5 and TRBJ1-2, with D possibly TRBD1 on 5 matching bases. This CDR3 is 14 amino acids long. The V end lost 6 bases, the J end lost 3 bases, and 14 bases lay between the germline ends. Germline V lookup: CDR1 MNHEY, CDR2 SVGAGI.

V and J are TRBV5-5 and TRBJ2-2; D is perhaps TRBD1 (6 bases). CDR3 size: 17 residues. CDR1 and CDR2 from the germline V gene are SGHKS and YYEKEE (reference sequence). The V end lost 2 bases, the J end lost 2 bases, and 16 bases lay between the germline ends. The CDR3 region has the DNA TGTGCCAGCAGCTTTACATCCGGGACAAGAAACACCGGGGAGCTGTTTTTT. Its protein product is CASSFTSGTRNTGELFF.

This clonotype was counted many times. Here the CDR3 DNA reads TGTGCCAGCAGTTCCTTGGATACGCAGTATTTT. It codes for CASSSLDTQYF. V and J are TRBV12-3 or TRBV12-4 and TRBJ2-3, with D unresolved. V lost 4 bases to trimming and J lost 6 bases, with 5 bases between them. CDR3 length: 11 residues.

This clonotype occurred many times. The chain employs TRBV28 and TRBJ2-7; TRBD1 matches 7 bases. V lost 10 bases to trimming and J lost 0 bases; unmatched junction nucleotides: 9. Germline V gene sequence: CDR1 MDHEN, CDR2 SYDVKM. The CDR3 is 14 residues long. Here the CDR3 reads CAIQLRDSSYEQYF. In DNA form, the CDR3 reads TGTGCCATCCAACTCCGGGACAGCTCCTACGAGCAGTACTTC.

The chain recombines TRBV5-1 with TRBJ1-1, with no clear D. Per germline, CDR1 SGHRS and CDR2 YFSETQ. The CDR3 contains 12 residues. V was clipped by 0 bases and J by 10 bases, with 10 bases between them. CDR3 residues: CASSLDRRRAFF. For the CDR3, the DNA is TGCGCCAGCAGCTTGGACCGACGTAGAGCTTTCTTT.

In its sample, this clonotype was seen a few times. This chain connects TRBV7-2 to TRBJ2-5, with D perhaps TRBD1 or TRBD2 (6 bases each). CDR3 length: 16 residues. Looked up from germline, CDR1 is SGHTA and CDR2 is FQGNSA. V shed 1 base and J shed 4 bases, with 16 bases lying between them. CDR3 sequence (DNA): TGTGCCAGCAGCTTAGAATTGGGGGGCCAGGTAGAGACCCAGTACTTC. Translated, it gives CASSLELGGQVETQYF.

On this clonotype itself: One junction end does not reproduce the germline sequence, and a read error may be involved. This sequence joins TRBV7-8 and TRBJ1-5; no reliable D call. Germline V gives CDR1 SGHVS, CDR2 FQNEAQ. There are 16 residues in the CDR3. As DNA, the CDR3 is TGTGCCAGCAGCTTAGCTGACAATATCAACAATCAGCCTCAGCATTTT. As protein: CASSLADNINNQPQHF.

The chain joins TRBV28 to TRBJ2-7; D not certain. With 3 bases removed from V and 7 bases from J, the gap between germline ends came to 22 bases. This CDR3 spans 16 amino acids. Germline CDR1 reads MDHEN; CDR2 reads SYDVKM. In nucleotides, the CDR3 is TGTGCCAGCAGTTTGGGTGGCAACCACCCGTACAATGAGCAGTACTTC. Its translation is CASSLGGNHPYNEQYF.

This clonotype appeared once. The rearrangement joins TRBV27 to TRBJ2-2; TRBD2 is a possible D gene (7 bases). V shed 5 bases and J shed 6 bases, with 19 bases lying between them. Germline loops: CDR1 MNHEY, CDR2 SMNVEV (reference sequence). CDR3 length: 16 amino acids. The chain's CDR3 is CASSRSRGATAGELFF. The CDR3 DNA is TGTGCCAGCAGTCGGTCCCGGGGGGCGACCGCCGGGGAGCTGTTTTTT.

This clonotype was seen many times. A much larger clone sits a single nucleotide away, making a read error possible. V and J are TRBV20-1 and TRBJ2-5, with 7 bases fitting TRBD2. Germline V gene sequence: CDR1 DFQATT, CDR2 SNEGSKA (reference sequence). This CDR3 is built from 15 residues. Losses at the gene ends were 2 bases for V and 11 bases for J; bases not matched to a gene: 17. CDR3 sequence: CSARPGLGDGGEQYF. CDR3 coding DNA: TGCAGTGCTAGACCAGGACTAGGAGATGGCGGTGAGCAGTACTTC.

The rearrangement links TRBV5-5 to TRBJ1-4; D unclear. Germline values: CDR1 SGHKS, CDR2 YYEKEE (reference sequence). The CDR3 consists of 16 residues. The ends were cut back, 3 bases at V and 1 base at J, with 13 bases in the middle. In nucleotides, the CDR3 is TGTGCCAGCAGCTCCCAATTCCTAGAAACTAATGAAAAACTGTTTTTT. It translates to CASSSQFLETNEKLFF.

The chain is built from TRBV7-2 and TRBJ2-6; D unresolved. V was trimmed by 5 bases and J by 2 bases, leaving 4 bases between them. Germline CDR1 SGHTA, CDR2 FQGNSA. The length of the CDR3 is 13 residues. This CDR3 reads CASSKTGANVLTF. Here the CDR3 DNA reads TGTGCCAGCAGCAAAACTGGGGCCAACGTCCTGACTTTC. The whole variable domain, filled in from reference TRBV7-2 and TRBJ2-6, reads GAGVSQSPSNKVTEKGKDVELRCDPISGHTALYWYRQSLGQGLEFLIYFQGNSAPDKSGLPSDRFSAERTGGSVSTLTIQRTQQEDSAVYLCASSKTGANVLTFGAGSRLTVL.

This chain connects TRBV9 to TRBJ1-1; D is undetermined. Trimming removed 1 base from V and 3 bases from J, with 16 bases in between. The V gene's germline CDR1 is SGDLS and CDR2 YYNGEE. This CDR3 has 16 amino acids. In nucleotides, the CDR3 is TGTGCCAGCAGCGTACTCAGCCTCGCAAGCTACACTGAAGCTTTCTTT. Translating gives CASSVLSLASYTEAFF.

This clonotype was counted a few times. The chain recombines TRBV28 with TRBJ1-4, with D unresolved. Per germline, CDR1 MDHEN and CDR2 SYDVKM. The CDR3 runs to 13 residues. V lost 4 bases to trimming and J lost 5 bases, with 8 bases between them. The CDR3, as DNA: TGTGCCAGCAGTTACGGACGAAATGAAAAACTGTTTTTT. This translates into CASSYGRNEKLFF. The full variable domain, with the rest looked up from reference TRBV28 and TRBJ1-4, is DVKVTQSSRYLVKRTGEKVFLECVQDMDHENMFWYRQDPGLGLRLIYFSYDVKMKEKGDIPEGYSVSREKKERFSLILESASTNQTSMYLCASSYGRNEKLFFGSGTQLSVL.